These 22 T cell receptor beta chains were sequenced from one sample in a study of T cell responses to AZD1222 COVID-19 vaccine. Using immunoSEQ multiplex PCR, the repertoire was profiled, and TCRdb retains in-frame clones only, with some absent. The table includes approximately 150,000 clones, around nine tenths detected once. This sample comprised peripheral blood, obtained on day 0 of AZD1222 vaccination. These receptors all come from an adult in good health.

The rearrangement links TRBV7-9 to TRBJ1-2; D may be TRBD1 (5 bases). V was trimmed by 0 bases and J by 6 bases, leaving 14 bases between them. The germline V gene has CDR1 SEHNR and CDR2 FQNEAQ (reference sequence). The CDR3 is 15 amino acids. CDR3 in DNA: TGTGCCAGCAGCTTAGCGGGGGGACGCCCGCATGGCTACACCTTC. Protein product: CASSLAGGRPHGYTF.

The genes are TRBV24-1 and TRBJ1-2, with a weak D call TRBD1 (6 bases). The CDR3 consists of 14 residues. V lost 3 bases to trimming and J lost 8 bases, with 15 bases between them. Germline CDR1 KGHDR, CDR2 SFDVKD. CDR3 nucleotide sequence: TGTGCCACCAGTGATCGAACAGGGTATAGGGGCTACACCTTC. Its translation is CATSDRTGYRGYTF.

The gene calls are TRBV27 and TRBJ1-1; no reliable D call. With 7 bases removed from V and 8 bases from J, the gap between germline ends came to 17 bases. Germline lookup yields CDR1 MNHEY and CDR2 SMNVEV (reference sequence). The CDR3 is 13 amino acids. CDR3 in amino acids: CASKLSPTREAFF. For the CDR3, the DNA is TGTGCCAGCAAGCTAAGCCCCACAAGAGAAGCTTTCTTT.

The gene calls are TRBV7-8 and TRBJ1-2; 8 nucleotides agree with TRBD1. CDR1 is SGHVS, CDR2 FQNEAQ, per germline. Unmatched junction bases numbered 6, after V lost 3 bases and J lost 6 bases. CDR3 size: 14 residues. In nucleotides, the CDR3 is TGTGCCAGCAGCTTGAATGGACAGGGTGATGGCTACACCTTC. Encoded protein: CASSLNGQGDGYTF.

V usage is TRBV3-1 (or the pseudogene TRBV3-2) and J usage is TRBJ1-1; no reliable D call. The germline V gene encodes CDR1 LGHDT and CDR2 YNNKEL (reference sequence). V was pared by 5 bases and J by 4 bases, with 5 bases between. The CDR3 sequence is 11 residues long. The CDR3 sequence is CASSVGTEAFF. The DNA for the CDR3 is TGTGCCAGCAGCGTTGGCACTGAAGCTTTCTTT.

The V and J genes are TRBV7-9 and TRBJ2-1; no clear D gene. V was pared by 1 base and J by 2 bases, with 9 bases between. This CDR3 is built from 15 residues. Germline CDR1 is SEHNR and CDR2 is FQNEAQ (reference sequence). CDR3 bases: TGTGCCAGCAGCTTAGACGGACCAACCTACAATGAGCAGTTCTTC. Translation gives CASSLDGPTYNEQFF.

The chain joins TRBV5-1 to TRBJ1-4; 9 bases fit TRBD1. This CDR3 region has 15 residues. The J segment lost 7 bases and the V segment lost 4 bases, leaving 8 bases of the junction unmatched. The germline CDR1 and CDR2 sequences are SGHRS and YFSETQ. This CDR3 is CASSNTGGPVEKLFF. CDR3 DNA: TGCGCCAGCAGCAATACAGGGGGCCCGGTTGAAAAACTGTTTTTT. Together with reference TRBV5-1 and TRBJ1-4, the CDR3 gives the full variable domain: KAGVTQTPRYLIKTRGQQVTLSCSPISGHRSVSWYQQTPGQGLQFLFEYFSETQRNKGNFPGRFSGRQFSNSRSEMNVSTLELGDSALYLCASSNTGGPVEKLFFGSGTQLSVL.

The CDR3 here is CASSLGPENYGYTF. CDR3 in DNA: TGTGCCAGCAGCTTAGGGCCTGAAAACTATGGCTACACCTTC. The gene calls are TRBV5-5 and TRBJ1-2; D gene ambiguous. CDR1 and CDR2 (germline): SGHKS, YYEKEE (reference sequence). V was pared by 2 bases and J by 2 bases, with 10 bases between. The CDR3 is made up of 14 amino acids.

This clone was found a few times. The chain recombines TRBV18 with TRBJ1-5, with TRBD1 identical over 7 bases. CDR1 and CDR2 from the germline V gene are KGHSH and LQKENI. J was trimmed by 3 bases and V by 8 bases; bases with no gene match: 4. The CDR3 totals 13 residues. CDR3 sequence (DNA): TGTGCCAGCCGGGACAGTGCCAATCAGCCCCAGCATTTT. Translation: CASRDSANQPQHF. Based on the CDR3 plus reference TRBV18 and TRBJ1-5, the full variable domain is NAGVMQNPRHLVRRRGQEARLRCSPMKGHSHVYWYRQLPEEGLKFMVYLQKENIIDESGMPKERFSAEFPKEGPSILRIQQVVRGDSAAYFCASRDSANQPQHFGDGTRLSIL.

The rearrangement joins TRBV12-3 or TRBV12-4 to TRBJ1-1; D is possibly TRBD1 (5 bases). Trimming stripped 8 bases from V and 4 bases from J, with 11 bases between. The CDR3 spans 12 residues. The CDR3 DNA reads TGTGCCAGCGGATGGGGGGGCACTGAAGCTTTCTTT. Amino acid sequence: CASGWGGTEAFF.

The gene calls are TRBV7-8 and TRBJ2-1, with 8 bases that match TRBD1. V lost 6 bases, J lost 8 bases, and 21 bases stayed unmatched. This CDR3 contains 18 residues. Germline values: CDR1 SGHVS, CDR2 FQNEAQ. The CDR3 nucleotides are TGTGCCAGCAGTTTCCGCCCGAAGGTCCAGGGGGCTAGCGATGAGCAGTTCTTC. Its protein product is CASSFRPKVQGASDEQFF. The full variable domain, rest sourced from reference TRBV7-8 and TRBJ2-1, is GAGVSQSPRYKVAKRGQDVALRCDPISGHVSLFWYQQALGQGPEFLTYFQNEAQLDKSGLPSDRFFAERPEGSVSTLKIQRTQQEDSAVYLCASSFRPKVQGASDEQFFGPGTRLTVL.

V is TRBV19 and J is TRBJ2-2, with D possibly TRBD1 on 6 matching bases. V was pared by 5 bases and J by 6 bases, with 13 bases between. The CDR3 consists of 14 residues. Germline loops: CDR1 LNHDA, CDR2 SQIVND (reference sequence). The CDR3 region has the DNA TGTGCCAGTAGTTGGGGCAGGGGCTCCGGGGAGCTGTTTTTT. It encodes CASSWGRGSGELFF.

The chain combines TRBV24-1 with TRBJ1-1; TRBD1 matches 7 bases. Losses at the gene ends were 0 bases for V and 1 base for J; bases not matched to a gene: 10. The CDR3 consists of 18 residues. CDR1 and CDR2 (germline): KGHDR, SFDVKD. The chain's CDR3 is CATSDLSGQGVQNTEAFF. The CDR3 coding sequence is TGTGCCACCAGTGATTTGTCTGGTCAGGGGGTTCAGAACACTGAAGCTTTCTTT.

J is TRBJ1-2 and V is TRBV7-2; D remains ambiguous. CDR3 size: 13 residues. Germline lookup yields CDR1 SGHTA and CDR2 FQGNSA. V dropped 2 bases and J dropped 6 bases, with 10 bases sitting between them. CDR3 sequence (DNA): TGTGCCAGCAGCTTACGCAACACGAATGGCTACACCTTC. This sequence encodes CASSLRNTNGYTF.

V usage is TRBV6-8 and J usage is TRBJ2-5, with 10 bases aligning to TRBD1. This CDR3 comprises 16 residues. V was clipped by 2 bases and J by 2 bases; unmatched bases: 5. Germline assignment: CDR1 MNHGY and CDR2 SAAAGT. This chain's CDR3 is CASSYGDRGPQETQYF. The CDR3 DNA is TGTGCCAGCAGTTACGGGGACAGGGGCCCTCAAGAGACCCAGTACTTC.

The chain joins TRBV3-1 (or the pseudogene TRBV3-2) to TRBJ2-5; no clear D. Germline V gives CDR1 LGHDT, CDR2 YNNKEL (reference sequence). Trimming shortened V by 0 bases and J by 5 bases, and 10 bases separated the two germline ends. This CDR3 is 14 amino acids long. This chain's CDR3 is CASSQDAPRETQYF. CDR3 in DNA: TGTGCCAGCAGCCAAGACGCACCCAGGGAGACCCAGTACTTC.

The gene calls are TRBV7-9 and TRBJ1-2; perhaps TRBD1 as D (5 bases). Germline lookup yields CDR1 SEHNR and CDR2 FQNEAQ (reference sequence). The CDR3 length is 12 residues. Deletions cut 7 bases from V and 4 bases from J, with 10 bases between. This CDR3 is CASNGGTYGYTF. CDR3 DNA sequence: TGTGCCAGCAACGGGGGAACCTATGGCTACACCTTC.

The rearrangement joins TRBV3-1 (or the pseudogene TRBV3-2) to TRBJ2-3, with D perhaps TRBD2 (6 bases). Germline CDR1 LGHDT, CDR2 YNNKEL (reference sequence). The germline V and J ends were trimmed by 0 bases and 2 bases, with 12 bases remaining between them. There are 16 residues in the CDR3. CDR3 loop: CASSQDGGTLTDTQYF. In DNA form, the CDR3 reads TGTGCCAGCAGCCAAGATGGGGGGACTCTCACAGATACGCAGTATTTT.

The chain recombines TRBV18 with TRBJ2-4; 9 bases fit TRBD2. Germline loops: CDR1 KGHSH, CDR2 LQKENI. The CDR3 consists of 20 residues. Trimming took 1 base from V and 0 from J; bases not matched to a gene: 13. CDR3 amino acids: CASSPLGLAGPSLAKNIQYF. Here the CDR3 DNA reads TGTGCCAGCTCACCACTTGGGCTAGCGGGACCATCGCTAGCCAAAAACATTCAGTACTTC. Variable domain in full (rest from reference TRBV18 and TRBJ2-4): NAGVMQNPRHLVRRRGQEARLRCSPMKGHSHVYWYRQLPEEGLKFMVYLQKENIIDESGMPKERFSAEFPKEGPSILRIQQVVRGDSAAYFCASSPLGLAGPSLAKNIQYFGAGTRLSVL.

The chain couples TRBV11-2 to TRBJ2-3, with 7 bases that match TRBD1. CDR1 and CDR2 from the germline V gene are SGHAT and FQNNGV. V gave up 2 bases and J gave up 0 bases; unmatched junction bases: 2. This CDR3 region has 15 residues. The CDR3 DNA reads TGTGCCAGCAGCTTAAGGGGACAGAGCACAGATACGCAGTATTTT. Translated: CASSLRGQSTDTQYF.

The CDR3 region is CASSDISMNTEAFF. The CDR3 nucleotides are TGTGCCAGCAGTGACATTAGTATGAACACTGAAGCTTTCTTT. The chain has TRBV2 and TRBJ1-1; no reliable D call. Germline loops: CDR1 SNHLY, CDR2 FYNNEI. The CDR3 contains 14 residues. V lost 3 bases and J 0 bases, leaving 8 bases between the germline ends.

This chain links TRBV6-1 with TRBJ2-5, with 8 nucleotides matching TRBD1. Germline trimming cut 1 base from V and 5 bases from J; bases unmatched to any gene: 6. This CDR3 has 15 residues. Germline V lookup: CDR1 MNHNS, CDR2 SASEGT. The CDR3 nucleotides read TGTGCCAGCAGTGAAGGGCAGGGGGCAATGGAGACCCAGTACTTC. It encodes CASSEGQGAMETQYF.